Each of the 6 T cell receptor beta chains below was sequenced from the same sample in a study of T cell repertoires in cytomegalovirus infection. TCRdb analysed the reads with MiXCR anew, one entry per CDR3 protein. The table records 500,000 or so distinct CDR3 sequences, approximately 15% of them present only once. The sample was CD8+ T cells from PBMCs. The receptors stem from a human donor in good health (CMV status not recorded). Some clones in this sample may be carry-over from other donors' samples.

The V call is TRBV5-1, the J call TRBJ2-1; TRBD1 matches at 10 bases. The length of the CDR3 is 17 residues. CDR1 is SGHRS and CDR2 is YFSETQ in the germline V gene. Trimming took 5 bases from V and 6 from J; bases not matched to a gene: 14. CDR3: CASSLTTGTGVGNEQFF. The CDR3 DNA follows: TGCGCCAGCAGTTTGACCACCGGGACAGGGGTGGGCAATGAGCAGTTCTTC.

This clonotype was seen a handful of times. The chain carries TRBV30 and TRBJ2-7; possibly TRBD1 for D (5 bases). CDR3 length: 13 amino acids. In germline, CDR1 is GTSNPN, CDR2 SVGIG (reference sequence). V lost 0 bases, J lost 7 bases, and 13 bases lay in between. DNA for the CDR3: TGTGCCTGGAGTGTAGGGGCTACCCTTGAGCAGTACTTC. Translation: CAWSVGATLEQYF.

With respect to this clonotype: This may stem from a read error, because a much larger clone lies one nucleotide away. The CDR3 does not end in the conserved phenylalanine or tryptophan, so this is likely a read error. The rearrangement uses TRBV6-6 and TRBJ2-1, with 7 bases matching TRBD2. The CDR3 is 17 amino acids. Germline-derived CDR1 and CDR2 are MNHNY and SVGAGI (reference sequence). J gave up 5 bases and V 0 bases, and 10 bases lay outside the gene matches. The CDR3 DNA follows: TGTGCCAGCAGTTACTCGGGGATAGCGGGTATGCACAATGAGCAGTTCTTA. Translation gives CASSYSGIAGMHNEQFL.

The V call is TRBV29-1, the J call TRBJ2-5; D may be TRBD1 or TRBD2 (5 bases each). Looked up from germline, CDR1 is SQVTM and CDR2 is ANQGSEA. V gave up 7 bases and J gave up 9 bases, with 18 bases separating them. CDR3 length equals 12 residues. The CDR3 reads CSAQGPFGSQYF. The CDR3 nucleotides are TGCAGCGCCCAGGGACCGTTCGGGTCCCAGTACTTC.

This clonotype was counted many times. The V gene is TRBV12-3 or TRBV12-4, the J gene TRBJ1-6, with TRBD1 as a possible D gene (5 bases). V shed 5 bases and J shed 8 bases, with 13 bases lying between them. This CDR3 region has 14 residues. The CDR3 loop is CASSISDRDSPLHF. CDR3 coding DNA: TGTGCCAGCAGTATCTCTGACAGAGATTCACCCCTCCACTTT.

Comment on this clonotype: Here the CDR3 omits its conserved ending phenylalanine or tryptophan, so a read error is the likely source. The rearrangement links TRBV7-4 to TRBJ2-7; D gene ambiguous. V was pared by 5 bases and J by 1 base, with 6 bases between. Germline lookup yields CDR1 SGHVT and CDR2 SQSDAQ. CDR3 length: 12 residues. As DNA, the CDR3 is TGTGCCAGCAGCCCGACATCCTACGAGCAGTACTTA. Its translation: CASSPTSYEQYL.